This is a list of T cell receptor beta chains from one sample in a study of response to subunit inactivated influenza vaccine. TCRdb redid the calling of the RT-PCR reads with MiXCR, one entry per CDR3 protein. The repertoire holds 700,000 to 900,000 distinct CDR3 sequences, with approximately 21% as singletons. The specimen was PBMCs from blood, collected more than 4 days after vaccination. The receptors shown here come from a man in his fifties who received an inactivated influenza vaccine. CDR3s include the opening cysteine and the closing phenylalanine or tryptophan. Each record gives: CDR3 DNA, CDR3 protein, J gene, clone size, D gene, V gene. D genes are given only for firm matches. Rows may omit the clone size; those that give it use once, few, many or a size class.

CDR3 DNA: TGCGCCAGCAGCGGAAGCGGGAGGAACACCGGGGAGCTGTTTTTT
CDR3 protein: CASSGSGRNTGELFF
J gene: TRBJ2-2
clone size: few
D gene: TRBD2
V gene: TRBV5-1

CDR3 DNA: TGTGCCAGCAGTAGAAACCTCGACCGACAAGGAGGCTACACCTTC
CDR3 protein: CASSRNLDRQGGYTF
J gene: TRBJ1-2
clone size: few
D gene: -
V gene: TRBV6-2/TRBV6-3

CDR3 DNA: TGCAGTGCTAGGGTGGGGTCTAGCCGAATCCCCTACGAGCAGTACTTC
CDR3 protein: CSARVGSSRIPYEQYF
J gene: TRBJ2-7
clone size: few
D gene: -
V gene: TRBV20-1

CDR3 DNA: TGTGCCAGCAGGAGGGATTCGGCCTCCACGTACGAGCAGTACTTC
CDR3 protein: CASRRDSASTYEQYF
J gene: TRBJ2-7
clone size: -
D gene: -
V gene: TRBV6-1

CDR3 DNA: TGTGCCACCAGCAGAGCCCCCCAAGAGACCCAGTACTTC
CDR3 protein: CATSRAPQETQYF
J gene: TRBJ2-5
clone size: -
D gene: -
V gene: TRBV15

CDR3 DNA: TGTGCCACCAGTGCAAAGACAGGGTGGAACCAAGAGACCCAGTACTTC
CDR3 protein: CATSAKTGWNQETQYF
J gene: TRBJ2-5
clone size: few
D gene: TRBD1
V gene: TRBV24-1

CDR3 DNA: TGTGCCAGCAGCTTGGTATCCAGGGGGATTAACACCGGGGAGCTGTTTTTT
CDR3 protein: CASSLVSRGINTGELFF
J gene: TRBJ2-2
clone size: few
D gene: TRBD1
V gene: TRBV5-5

CDR3 DNA: TGTGCCAGCAGCCATGACAGGGATAGCGACTATGGCTACACCTTC
CDR3 protein: CASSHDRDSDYGYTF
J gene: TRBJ1-2
clone size: few
D gene: TRBD1
V gene: TRBV4-2

CDR3 DNA: TGTGCCAGCAGCTTAGCTAACAGGGGCCCCCTGGGCGAGCAGTACTTC
CDR3 protein: CASSLANRGPLGEQYF
J gene: TRBJ2-7
clone size: many
D gene: TRBD1
V gene: TRBV7-9

CDR3 DNA: TGTGCCAGCAGCTCACGACTAGCGGGACGAACCGGGGAGCTGTTTTTT
CDR3 protein: CASSSRLAGRTGELFF
J gene: TRBJ2-2
clone size: once
D gene: TRBD2
V gene: TRBV5-6

CDR3 DNA: TGTGCCAGCAGTCGACTAGCGGGGGGGCTAGCAGATACGCAGTATTTT
CDR3 protein: CASSRLAGGLADTQYF
J gene: TRBJ2-3
clone size: few
D gene: TRBD2
V gene: TRBV6-1

CDR3 DNA: TGCGCCAGCAGCCGCCTGATCAGGGGCGCGAACACCGGGGAGCTGTTTTTT
CDR3 protein: CASSRLIRGANTGELFF
J gene: TRBJ2-2
clone size: -
D gene: -
V gene: TRBV4-1

CDR3 DNA: TGTGCCAGCAGCGTACTTGGGACTAGCGCTTACGAGCAGTACTTC
CDR3 protein: CASSVLGTSAYEQYF
J gene: TRBJ2-7
clone size: -
D gene: TRBD2
V gene: TRBV9

CDR3 DNA: TGCAGTGCTAGAAACTCCGGGACAGGGGGCACTGAAGCTTTCTTT
CDR3 protein: CSARNSGTGGTEAFF
J gene: TRBJ1-1
clone size: many
D gene: TRBD1
V gene: TRBV20-1

CDR3 DNA: TGTGCCAGCAGTCTCGGGACTAGCGGGAGAAAGGGGGAGCTGTTTTTT
CDR3 protein: CASSLGTSGRKGELFF
J gene: TRBJ2-2
clone size: -
D gene: TRBD2
V gene: TRBV6-1

CDR3 DNA: TGTGCCAGCAGTTTTAGGTGGTCCGGGGAGCTGTTTTTT
CDR3 protein: CASSFRWSGELFF
J gene: TRBJ2-2
clone size: -
D gene: -
V gene: TRBV27

CDR3 DNA: TGTGCCAGCAGTTCCTCCAGTAGACGGAATTCACCCCTCCACTTT
CDR3 protein: CASSSSSRRNSPLHF
J gene: TRBJ1-6
clone size: -
D gene: -
V gene: TRBV6-2/TRBV6-3

CDR3 DNA: TGCAGTGCTCCACCAACAGGGTTAATGAACACTGAAGCTTTCTTT
CDR3 protein: CSAPPTGLMNTEAFF
J gene: TRBJ1-1
clone size: -
D gene: -
V gene: TRBV20-1

CDR3 DNA: TGCGCCAGCAGCCAGAGGGATAGCGGGGTTTACACCGGGGAGCTGTTTTTT
CDR3 protein: CASSQRDSGVYTGELFF
J gene: TRBJ2-2
clone size: few
D gene: TRBD2
V gene: TRBV4-1

CDR3 DNA: TGCGCCAGCCTACGAGTGTGGGGGACTAGCGGGCAAGAGACCCAGTACTTC
CDR3 protein: CASLRVWGTSGQETQYF
J gene: TRBJ2-5
clone size: -
D gene: TRBD2
V gene: TRBV10-2

CDR3 DNA: TGTGCCACCAGTGATTTGTTTCTTCGTAGTGAAAAACTGTTTTTT
CDR3 protein: CATSDLFLRSEKLFF
J gene: TRBJ1-4
clone size: few
D gene: -
V gene: TRBV24-1

CDR3 DNA: TGTGCCAGCAGCAAGCGTGATGGGAACACTGAAGCTTTCTTT
CDR3 protein: CASSKRDGNTEAFF
J gene: TRBJ1-1
clone size: -
D gene: -
V gene: TRBV7-6

CDR3 DNA: TGCGCCAGCCGAGAACAGGGGAGCACTGAAGCTTTCTTT
CDR3 protein: CASREQGSTEAFF
J gene: TRBJ1-1
clone size: -
D gene: TRBD1
V gene: TRBV10-2

CDR3 DNA: TGCGCCAGCAGCCCCGCCGGGGGAAGCTCCTACAATGAGCAGTTCTTC
CDR3 protein: CASSPAGGSSYNEQFF
J gene: TRBJ2-1
clone size: many
D gene: -
V gene: TRBV4-1

CDR3 DNA: TGCGCCAGCAGCCAAGATGTCCAGGGCGATAATTCACCCCTCCACTTT
CDR3 protein: CASSQDVQGDNSPLHF
J gene: TRBJ1-6
clone size: -
D gene: -
V gene: TRBV4-3

CDR3 DNA: TGTGCCACCAGCGGGCTAGCGGGAGGGTACGAGCAGTACTTC
CDR3 protein: CATSGLAGGYEQYF
J gene: TRBJ2-7
clone size: few
D gene: TRBD2
V gene: TRBV15

CDR3 DNA: TGCAGTGCTAGAGATAAGGGGGTGGATACTGAAGCTTTCTTT
CDR3 protein: CSARDKGVDTEAFF
J gene: TRBJ1-1
clone size: few
D gene: -
V gene: TRBV20-1

CDR3 DNA: TGTGCCAGTGCCTTATCTGGGGCCAACGTCCTGACTTTC
CDR3 protein: CASALSGANVLTF
J gene: TRBJ2-6
clone size: few
D gene: -
V gene: TRBV28

CDR3 DNA: TGCGCCAGCAGTCCCTTTGACAGGGGCCAGGATACGCAGTATTTT
CDR3 protein: CASSPFDRGQDTQYF
J gene: TRBJ2-3
clone size: -
D gene: TRBD1
V gene: TRBV5-1

CDR3 DNA: TGTGCCAGCAATGAGGGGATATACGAGCAGTACTTC
CDR3 protein: CASNEGIYEQYF
J gene: TRBJ2-7
clone size: -
D gene: -
V gene: TRBV10-3

CDR3 DNA: TGTGCCAGCATCCAGACAGGGGTGAACACTGAAGCTTTCTTT
CDR3 protein: CASIQTGVNTEAFF
J gene: TRBJ1-1
clone size: few
D gene: TRBD1
V gene: TRBV27

CDR3 DNA: TGCAGTGCTAGACCCGCGGGGGGGAAGCCAGATACGCAGTATTTT
CDR3 protein: CSARPAGGKPDTQYF
J gene: TRBJ2-3
clone size: -
D gene: TRBD2
V gene: TRBV20-1

CDR3 DNA: TGTGCCAGCAGCCAGACTTACACAGATACGCAGTATTTT
CDR3 protein: CASSQTYTDTQYF
J gene: TRBJ2-3
clone size: many
D gene: -
V gene: TRBV3-1

CDR3 DNA: TGCAGTGCTAGAGGGGTTGGGACAGGGTCTTCACCCCTCCACTTT
CDR3 protein: CSARGVGTGSSPLHF
J gene: TRBJ1-6
clone size: -
D gene: TRBD1
V gene: TRBV20-1

CDR3 DNA: TGTGCCAGCAGCTCCTGGAGGGACAGGGGGGCCCCGAGATCCTACGAGCAGTACTTC
CDR3 protein: CASSSWRDRGAPRSYEQYF
J gene: TRBJ2-7
clone size: -
D gene: TRBD1
V gene: TRBV7-8

CDR3 DNA: TGCGCCAGCAGTCTGAAACTGAACACCGGGGAGCTGTTTTTT
CDR3 protein: CASSLKLNTGELFF
J gene: TRBJ2-2
clone size: few
D gene: -
V gene: TRBV5-1

CDR3 DNA: TGTGCCAGCAAATCTAGCACAGATACGCAGTATTTT
CDR3 protein: CASKSSTDTQYF
J gene: TRBJ2-3
clone size: -
D gene: -
V gene: TRBV27

CDR3 DNA: TGTGCCAGCAGCTTAAAATTTCGGGGGTCCCACAATGAGCAGTTCTTC
CDR3 protein: CASSLKFRGSHNEQFF
J gene: TRBJ2-1
clone size: -
D gene: -
V gene: TRBV7-3

CDR3 DNA: TGTGCCAGCAGCCCAACAGGGCCCCCCTACAATGAGCAGTTCTTC
CDR3 protein: CASSPTGPPYNEQFF
J gene: TRBJ2-1
clone size: few
D gene: -
V gene: TRBV6-1

CDR3 DNA: TGTGCCAGCAGCCCCCCAAGGAGGGAGGTGACTAGCGGGAGGGCCTACGAGCAGTACTTC
CDR3 protein: CASSPPRREVTSGRAYEQYF
J gene: TRBJ2-7
clone size: -
D gene: TRBD2
V gene: TRBV4-2

CDR3 DNA: TGCGCCAGCAGCTTGGGGCAGGGAGCCCCCGGGGAGCTGTTTTTT
CDR3 protein: CASSLGQGAPGELFF
J gene: TRBJ2-2
clone size: once
D gene: -
V gene: TRBV5-1

CDR3 DNA: TGTGCCAGCACCATCTATTTCCAAGAGACCCAGTACTTC
CDR3 protein: CASTIYFQETQYF
J gene: TRBJ2-5
clone size: -
D gene: -
V gene: TRBV6-2/TRBV6-3

CDR3 DNA: TGCAGTGCTAGGACAGGGGCGCGTGTTACCGGGGAGCTGTTTTTT
CDR3 protein: CSARTGARVTGELFF
J gene: TRBJ2-2
clone size: -
D gene: TRBD1
V gene: TRBV20-1

CDR3 DNA: TGTGCCATCAGTGACCAGAATCAGCCCCAGCATTTT
CDR3 protein: CAISDQNQPQHF
J gene: TRBJ1-5
clone size: few
D gene: -
V gene: TRBV10-3

CDR3 DNA: TGTGCCTGGATCAAACGAGGAGGGACCGCCTACAATGAGCAGTTCTTC
CDR3 protein: CAWIKRGGTAYNEQFF
J gene: TRBJ2-1
clone size: few
D gene: -
V gene: TRBV30

CDR3 DNA: TGCGCCAGCAGCTTGGTGGGTCAGGGAGGTATGGGGCAGTTCTTC
CDR3 protein: CASSLVGQGGMGQFF
J gene: TRBJ2-1
clone size: few
D gene: -
V gene: TRBV5-1

CDR3 DNA: TGTGCCAGCAGTCCGGGGGGGCGTATAGATACGCAGTATTTT
CDR3 protein: CASSPGGRIDTQYF
J gene: TRBJ2-3
clone size: few
D gene: TRBD2
V gene: TRBV12-3/TRBV12-4

CDR3 DNA: TGTGCCAGCAGCCAGCTCGGCGGGGAGCTGTTTTTT
CDR3 protein: CASSQLGGELFF
J gene: TRBJ2-2
clone size: few
D gene: -
V gene: TRBV7-3

CDR3 DNA: TGTGCCAGCAGTTTCTGGGACAACTATGGCTACACCTTC
CDR3 protein: CASSFWDNYGYTF
J gene: TRBJ1-2
clone size: few
D gene: -
V gene: TRBV27

CDR3 DNA: TGTGCCAGCAGCTTACAGACCAGAACCCAAGAGACCCAGTACTTC
CDR3 protein: CASSLQTRTQETQYF
J gene: TRBJ2-5
clone size: few
D gene: -
V gene: TRBV7-2

CDR3 DNA: TGTGCCAGCGGGGGTGGGGTAGTCGCAAAGCAGTACTTC
CDR3 protein: CASGGGVVAKQYF
J gene: TRBJ2-7
clone size: few
D gene: -
V gene: TRBV12-3/TRBV12-4

CDR3 DNA: TGCAGCGTTGAAACCTCCGTGATAGCCGGGACCACTGAAGCTTTCTTT
CDR3 protein: CSVETSVIAGTTEAFF
J gene: TRBJ1-1
clone size: -
D gene: -
V gene: TRBV29-1

CDR3 DNA: TGTGCCAGCAGCCAGAATAGCGGGAGGGCCGTCGAGCAGTACTTC
CDR3 protein: CASSQNSGRAVEQYF
J gene: TRBJ2-7
clone size: -
D gene: TRBD2
V gene: TRBV5-4

CDR3 DNA: TGTGCCAGCAGCCGTCTTCCGGGACCCAGCTCCTACGAGCAGTACTTC
CDR3 protein: CASSRLPGPSSYEQYF
J gene: TRBJ2-7
clone size: -
D gene: -
V gene: TRBV7-9

CDR3 DNA: TGTGCCAGCAGCTCCGGGACAGGGAACAATGAGCAGTTCTTC
CDR3 protein: CASSSGTGNNEQFF
J gene: TRBJ2-1
clone size: -
D gene: TRBD1
V gene: TRBV7-9

CDR3 DNA: TGCAGTGCTAGCGGGGTTATCGGGGAGCTGTTTTTT
CDR3 protein: CSASGVIGELFF
J gene: TRBJ2-2
clone size: -
D gene: -
V gene: TRBV20-1

CDR3 DNA: TGCAGCGTTGAAGTAGACGTTGGGACCCTTGCCGGGGAGCTGTTTTTT
CDR3 protein: CSVEVDVGTLAGELFF
J gene: TRBJ2-2
clone size: -
D gene: -
V gene: TRBV29-1